Given below is one TCR beta chain in context. Which antigen it targets is not known. Qualities for individual bases were not recorded, and no much larger clone is one base off. Using the deep immunoSEQ assay, multiplex PCR amplified TCR CDR3 regions from genomic DNA. For each cell subset, the extracted genomic DNA was distributed evenly across all wells of several immunoSEQ 96-well plates, and each plate served as one replicate. For sorted subsets, around 200 ng genomic DNA, equal to 30,000 or so T cell genomes, was loaded into each replicate PCR. The purified libraries were quantified using a Qubit 3.0 fluorometer, sized with a Bioanalyzer 2100, and then quantified again using the KAPA Library Quantification kit. Each immunoSEQ 96-well plate was sequenced on its own single-read 150-cycle Illumina NextSeq 550 flow cell. From the authors' description of their analysis: Because only junctional sequences without quality scores were contained in the immunoSEQ output, filtering matching that applied to full-length reads could not be performed. Sequences were annotated with PyIR, a Python wrapper for IgBLAST v1.9, and V/J genes and CDR3 were assigned using IMGT germline references. Reads were filtered out if the reads had weak V/J assignments (E-value above 1e-6), no CDR3, stop codons, out-of-frame junctions, or ambiguous translated residues. V3J clonotypes were defined as sequences sharing the same inferred V gene, J gene, and CDR3 amino acid sequence. Percentage overlap between repertoires was computed as shared unique clonotypes divided by the size of the smaller repertoire. Repertoire richness was assessed with RTK rarefaction, the Chao1 estimator, and Recon v2.1 estimates of unobserved clonotypes. Generation probabilities for all TCRbeta clonotypes obtained by the gDNA method from four donors were computed using OLGA. In TCRdb, the immuneACCESS table is reduced to in-frame sequences with V and J assigned. These tables do not hold every clone; where another copy was compared, an unresolved V gene accounts for under half, and the others remain unexplained. V, J and clone size derive from that table, while D and trimming were established from the DNA sequence. For this sample the table gives 1.4 million or so clones, of which just under 99% were detected only once. Of the sample, roughly 0.35% is held by the ten largest clones.

Including cysteine and phenylalanine, the CDR3 has 13 amino acids. CDR3 DNA is the only sequence kept; it has 39 bases, read in frame from the first base. CDR1 is given as SQVTM and CDR2 as ANQGSEA, both from the germline V gene. Relative to germline, V is 4 bases shorter and J is 6 bases shorter, with 16 bases between their ends. The data belong to a study of shared clonotypes between healthy human individuals (TCRdb year 2020). Context from the whole study: The cohort included three men and a couple of women between 18 and 49 years of age. Per donor, three plates each were used for CD4 naive and CD4 memory, two for CD8 naive, and one for CD8 memory. The study deeply sequenced blood TCR repertoires of 5 or 6 healthy adults to estimate repertoire size and the extent of clonotype sharing between individuals. To increase sequencing depth and limit assay-specific biases, different laboratories used diverse techniques to prepare libraries and sequence TCR repertoires. Each donor's leukapheresis produced roughly between about 0.85 and 10 billion PBMCs. Paper-wide results and their limitations: When several donors were compared, the shared fraction of clonotypes was around 5% for naive CD4, over 3% for naive CD8, roughly 2.5% for memory CD4, and roughly 0.4% for memory CD8. Larger estimated clonotype richness was generally found for naive subsets than for memory subsets. Sampling was limited to blood, and TCR repertoires in tissue likely differ from TCR repertoires in blood. Based on pairwise subsampling, the degree of clonotype sharing among donors was expected to be affected by sequencing depth. Compared with non-shared clonotypes, the clonotypes found in all four sorted-subset donors had higher generation probabilities. The genetic and exposure-history diversity represented was limited by the small number of donors. Even with the large sequencing depth, rarefaction of the sorted-subset datasets indicated that sequencing was incomplete.

Healthy HIV-negative adults with no recently reported acute infections or vaccinations were included as donors. Only Caucasian adults living in Nashville, Tennessee, USA were represented among the donors. CD4+ T cells were enriched by magnetic negative selection; naive cells were then positively selected on CD45RA, and the negative fraction formed the memory subset. After blood collection by leukapheresis, PBMCs were isolated using Ficoll-Histopaque density gradient centrifugation and then cryopreserved in the vapor phase of liquid nitrogen. Purity and quantity of every magnetically sorted T cell population were checked by analytical flow cytometry. Genomic DNA was isolated from each sorted fraction and quantified by UV absorbance on a Nanodrop 2000c.

Source material: naive CD4+ T cells sorted from blood. The cell subset or site label for this specimen denotes: CD45RA+ positively selected. Recombination joined TRBV29-1 with TRBJ2-7; 6 matching bases give a weak D call of TRBD1. This receptor was identified in a man aged 25 to 40 in good health. The DNA sequence reads TGCAGCGTTGCAGGGGTTCTGCTGCGCGAGCAGTACTTC. The resulting protein is CSVAGVLLREQYF.